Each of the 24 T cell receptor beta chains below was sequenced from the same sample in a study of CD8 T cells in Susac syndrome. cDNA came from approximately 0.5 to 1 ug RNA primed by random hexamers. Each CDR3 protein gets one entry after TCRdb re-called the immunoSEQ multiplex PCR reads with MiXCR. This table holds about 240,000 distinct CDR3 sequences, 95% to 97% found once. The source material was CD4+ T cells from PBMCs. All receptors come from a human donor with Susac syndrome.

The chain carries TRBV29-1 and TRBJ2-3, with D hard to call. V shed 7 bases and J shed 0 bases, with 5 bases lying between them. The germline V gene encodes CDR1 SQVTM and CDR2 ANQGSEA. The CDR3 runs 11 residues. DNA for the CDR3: TGCAGCGCCTATAGCACAGATACGCAGTATTTT. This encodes CSAYSTDTQYF.

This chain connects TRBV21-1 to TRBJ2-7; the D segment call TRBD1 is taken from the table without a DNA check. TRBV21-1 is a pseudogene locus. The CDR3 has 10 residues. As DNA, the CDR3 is TGTGCCAGCAGCACTCGGGGCTTGTACTTC. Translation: CASSTRGLYF.

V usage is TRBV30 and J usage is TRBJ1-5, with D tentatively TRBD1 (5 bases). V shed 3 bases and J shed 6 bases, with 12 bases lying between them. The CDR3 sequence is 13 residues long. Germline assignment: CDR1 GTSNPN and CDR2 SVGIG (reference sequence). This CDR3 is CAWSQGFAQPQHF. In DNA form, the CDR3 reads TGTGCCTGGAGCCAGGGATTTGCTCAGCCCCAGCATTTT.

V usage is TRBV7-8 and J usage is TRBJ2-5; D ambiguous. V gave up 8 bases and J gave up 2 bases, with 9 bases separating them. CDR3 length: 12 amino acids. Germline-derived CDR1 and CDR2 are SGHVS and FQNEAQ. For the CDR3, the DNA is TGTGCCAGCCTCGGTGGGCAAGAGACCCAGTACTTC. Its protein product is CASLGGQETQYF.

CDR3 amino acids: CASSVEGQGADTQYF. The CDR3 DNA sequence: TGTGCCAGCAGCGTAGAGGGACAGGGGGCAGATACGCAGTATTTT. The chain combines TRBV9 with TRBJ2-3; 11 nucleotides align to TRBD1. Germline V CDR1 and CDR2: SGDLS, YYNGEE. V dropped 0 bases and J dropped 4; count of bases not matched to a gene: 1. The CDR3 covers 15 residues.

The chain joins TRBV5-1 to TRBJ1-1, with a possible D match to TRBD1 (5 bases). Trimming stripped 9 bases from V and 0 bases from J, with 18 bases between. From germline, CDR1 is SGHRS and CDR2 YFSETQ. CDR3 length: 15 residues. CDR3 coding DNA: TGCGCCACCCGAACAGGATACGGAATGAACACTGAAGCTTTCTTT. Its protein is CATRTGYGMNTEAFF.

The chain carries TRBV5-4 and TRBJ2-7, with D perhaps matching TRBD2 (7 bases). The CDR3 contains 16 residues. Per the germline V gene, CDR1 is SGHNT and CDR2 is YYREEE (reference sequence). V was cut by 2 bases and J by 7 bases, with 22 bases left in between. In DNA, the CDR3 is TGTGCCAGCAGCTTAGGGGGAGCGGGAAGAACGAGAGAGCAGTACTTC. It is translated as CASSLGGAGRTREQYF.

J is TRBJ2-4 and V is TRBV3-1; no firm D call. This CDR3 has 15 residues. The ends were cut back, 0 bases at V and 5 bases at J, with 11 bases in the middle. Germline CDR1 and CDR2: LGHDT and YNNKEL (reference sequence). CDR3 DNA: TGTGCCAGCAGCCAAGATCGAAGCGTACAAAACATTCAGTACTTC. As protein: CASSQDRSVQNIQYF.

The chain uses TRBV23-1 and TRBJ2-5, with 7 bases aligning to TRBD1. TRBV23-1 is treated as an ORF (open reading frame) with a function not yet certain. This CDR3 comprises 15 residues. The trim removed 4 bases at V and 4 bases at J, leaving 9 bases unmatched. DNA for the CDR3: TGCGCCAGCAGTCGGTCTGTGGGACAGAGAGAGACCCAGTACTTC. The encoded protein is CASSRSVGQRETQYF.

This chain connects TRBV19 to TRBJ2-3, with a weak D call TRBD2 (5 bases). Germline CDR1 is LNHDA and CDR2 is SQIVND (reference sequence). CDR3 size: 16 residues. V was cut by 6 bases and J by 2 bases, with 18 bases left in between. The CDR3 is CASSPIGGIATDTQYF. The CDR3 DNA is TGTGCCAGTAGCCCAATTGGAGGTATCGCCACAGATACGCAGTATTTT.

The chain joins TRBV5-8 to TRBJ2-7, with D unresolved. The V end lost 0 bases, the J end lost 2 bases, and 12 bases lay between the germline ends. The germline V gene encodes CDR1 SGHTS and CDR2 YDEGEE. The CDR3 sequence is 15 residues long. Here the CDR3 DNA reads TGTGCCAGCAGCTTGGGCGCGGACCCTGCCTACGAGCAGTACTTC. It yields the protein CASSLGADPAYEQYF.

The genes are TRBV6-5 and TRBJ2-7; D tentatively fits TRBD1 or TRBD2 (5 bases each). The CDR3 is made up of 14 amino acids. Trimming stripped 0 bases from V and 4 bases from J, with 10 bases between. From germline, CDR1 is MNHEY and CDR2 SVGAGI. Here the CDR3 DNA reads TGTGCCAGCAGTTACTCGGGGACCTCGTACGAGCAGTACTTC. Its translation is CASSYSGTSYEQYF.

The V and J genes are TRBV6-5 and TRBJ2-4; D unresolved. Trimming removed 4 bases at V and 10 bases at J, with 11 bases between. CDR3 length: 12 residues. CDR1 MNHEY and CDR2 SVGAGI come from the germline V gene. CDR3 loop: CASSSPASIQYF. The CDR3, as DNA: TGTGCCAGCAGTTCCCCAGCTTCGATTCAGTACTTC.

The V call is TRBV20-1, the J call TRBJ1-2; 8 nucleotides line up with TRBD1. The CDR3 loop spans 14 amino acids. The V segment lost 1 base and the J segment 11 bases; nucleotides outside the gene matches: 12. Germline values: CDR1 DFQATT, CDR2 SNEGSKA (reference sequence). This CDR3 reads CSARVTGGRQRYTF. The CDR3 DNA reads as TGCAGTGCTAGAGTCACAGGGGGTCGCCAACGGTACACCTTC.

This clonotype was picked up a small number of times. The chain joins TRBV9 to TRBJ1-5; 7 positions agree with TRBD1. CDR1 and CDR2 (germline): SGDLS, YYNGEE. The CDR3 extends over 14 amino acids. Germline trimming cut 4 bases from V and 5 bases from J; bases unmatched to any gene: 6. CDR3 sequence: CASSPRDSYQPQHF. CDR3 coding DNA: TGTGCCAGCAGCCCCCGGGACAGCTATCAGCCCCAGCATTTT.

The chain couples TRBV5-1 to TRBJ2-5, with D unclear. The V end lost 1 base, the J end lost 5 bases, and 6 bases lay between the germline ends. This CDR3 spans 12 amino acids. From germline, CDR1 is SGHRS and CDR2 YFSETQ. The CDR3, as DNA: TGCGCCAGCAGCTTGATTTCGGAGACCCAGTACTTC. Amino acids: CASSLISETQYF.

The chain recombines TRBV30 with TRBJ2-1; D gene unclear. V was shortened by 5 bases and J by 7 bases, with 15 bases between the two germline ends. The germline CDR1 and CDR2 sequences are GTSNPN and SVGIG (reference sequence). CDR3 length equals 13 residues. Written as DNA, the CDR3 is TGTGCCTGGGAGTGGGCCGTTACTAATGAGCAGTTCTTC. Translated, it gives CAWEWAVTNEQFF.

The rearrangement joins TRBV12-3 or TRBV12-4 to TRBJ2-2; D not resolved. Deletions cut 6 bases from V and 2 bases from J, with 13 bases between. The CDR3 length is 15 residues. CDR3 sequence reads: CASRNEPANTGELFF. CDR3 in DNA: TGTGCCAGCAGGAACGAACCGGCAAACACCGGGGAGCTGTTTTTT.

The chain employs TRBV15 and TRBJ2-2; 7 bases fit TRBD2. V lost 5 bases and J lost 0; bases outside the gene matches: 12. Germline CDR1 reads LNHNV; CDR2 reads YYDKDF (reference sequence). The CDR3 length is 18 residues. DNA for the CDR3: TGTGCCACCAGCCTCGGGACTACCTTGTTCGCGAACACCGGGGAGCTGTTTTTT. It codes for CATSLGTTLFANTGELFF.

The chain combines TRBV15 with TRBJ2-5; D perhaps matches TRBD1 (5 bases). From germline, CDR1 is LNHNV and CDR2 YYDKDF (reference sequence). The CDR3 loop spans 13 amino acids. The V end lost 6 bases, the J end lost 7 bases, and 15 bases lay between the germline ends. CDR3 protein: CATSPPGMTTQYF. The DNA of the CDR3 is TGTGCCACCAGTCCTCCAGGGATGACGACCCAGTACTTC.

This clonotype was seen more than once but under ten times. Here the CDR3 DNA reads TGTGCCAGTAGTCTCGGACAGCCGAACACTGAAGCTTTCTTT. Protein: CASSLGQPNTEAFF. J is TRBJ1-1 and V is TRBV19, with D possibly being TRBD1 (6 bases). The germline V gene has CDR1 LNHDA and CDR2 SQIVND (reference sequence). Trimming pared 5 bases from V and 1 base from J, leaving 11 bases between. The CDR3 is 14 residues long.

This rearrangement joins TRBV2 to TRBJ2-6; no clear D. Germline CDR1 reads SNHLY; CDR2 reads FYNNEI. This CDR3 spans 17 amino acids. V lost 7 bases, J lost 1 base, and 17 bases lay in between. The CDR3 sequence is CASNDLALRSGANVLTF. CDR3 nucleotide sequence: TGTGCCAGCAACGACCTCGCCTTGAGATCTGGGGCCAACGTCCTGACTTTC. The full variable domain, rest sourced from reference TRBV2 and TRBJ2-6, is EPEVTQTPSHQVTQMGQEVILRCVPISNHLYFYWYRQILGQKVEFLVSFYNNEISEKSEIFDDQFSVERPDGSNFTLKIRSTKLEDSAMYFCASNDLALRSGANVLTFGAGSRLTVL.

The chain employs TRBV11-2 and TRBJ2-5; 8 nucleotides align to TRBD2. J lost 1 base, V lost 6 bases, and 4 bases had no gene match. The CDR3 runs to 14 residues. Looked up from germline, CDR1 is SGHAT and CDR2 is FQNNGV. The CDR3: CASSVSGVQETQYF. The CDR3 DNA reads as TGTGCCAGCAGTGTTAGCGGGGTCCAAGAGACCCAGTACTTC.

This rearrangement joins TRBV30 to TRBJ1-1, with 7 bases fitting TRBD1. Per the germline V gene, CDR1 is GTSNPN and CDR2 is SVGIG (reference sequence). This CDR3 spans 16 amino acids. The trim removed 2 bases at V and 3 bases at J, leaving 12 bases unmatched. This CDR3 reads CAWSIVGGTDDTEAFF. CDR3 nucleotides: TGTGCCTGGAGTATTGTGGGCGGGACAGACGACACTGAAGCTTTCTTT. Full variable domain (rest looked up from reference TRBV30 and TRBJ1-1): SQTIHQWPATLVQPVGSPLSLECTVEGTSNPNLYWYRQAAGRGLQLLFYSVGIGQISSEVPQNLSASRPQDRQFILSSKKLLLSDSGFYLCAWSIVGGTDDTEAFFGQGTRLTVV.